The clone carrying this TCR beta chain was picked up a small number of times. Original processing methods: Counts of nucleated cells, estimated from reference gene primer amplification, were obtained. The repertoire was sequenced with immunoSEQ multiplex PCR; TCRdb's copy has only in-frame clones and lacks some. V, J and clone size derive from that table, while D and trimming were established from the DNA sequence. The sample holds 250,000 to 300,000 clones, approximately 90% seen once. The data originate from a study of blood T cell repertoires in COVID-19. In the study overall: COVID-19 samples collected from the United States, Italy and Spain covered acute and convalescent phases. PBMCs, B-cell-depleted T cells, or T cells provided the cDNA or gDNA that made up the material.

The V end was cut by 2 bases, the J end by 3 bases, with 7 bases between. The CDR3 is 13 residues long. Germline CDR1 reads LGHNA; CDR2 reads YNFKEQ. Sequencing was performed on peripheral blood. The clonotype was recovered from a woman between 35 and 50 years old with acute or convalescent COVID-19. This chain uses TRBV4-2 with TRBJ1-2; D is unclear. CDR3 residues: CASSQPRDYGYTF. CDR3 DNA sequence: TGTGCCAGCAGCCAACCCCGGGACTATGGCTACACCTTC.